Listed below are T cell receptor beta chains from one sample, sequenced in a study of blood T cell repertoires in COVID-19. This table comes from immunoSEQ multiplex PCR, and its TCRdb copy is limited to in-frame clones, with some not included. The repertoire holds approximately 220,000 clones, with about nine tenths as singletons. Sequencing was carried out using PBMCs or T cells enriched from blood (not recorded which). These receptors all come from a woman aged 30 to 39 who had recovered from COVID-19. Both conserved end residues are part of each CDR3. The order of the fields is clone size, D gene, J gene, V gene, CDR3 DNA, CDR3 protein. The D gene is left open where the match is weak. A row's size may be missing; if present it is once, few, many or a size class.

>.|TRBD1|TRBJ2-5|TRBV4-1
TGCGCCAGCAGCCAGGGGACAGACGAAGAGACCCAGTACTTC
CASSQGTDEETQYF
>.|.|TRBJ1-5|TRBV7-2
TGTGCCAGCAGCTTGGGTGGACCGGGGTCGGATCAGCCCCAGCATTTT
CASSLGGPGSDQPQHF
>.|.|TRBJ2-7|TRBV4-1
TGCGCCAGCAGCCCCGGGCGGGGAAGGGGCTACGAGCAGTACTTC
CASSPGRGRGYEQYF
>.|.|TRBJ1-1|TRBV12-3/TRBV12-4
TGTGCCAGCAGTTCAACGGACAGAAGTAAAGCTTTCTTT
CASSSTDRSKAFF
>.|.|TRBJ2-1|TRBV5-5
TGTGCCAGCAGCTTTCAGGATAATGCTCACAATGAGCAGTTCTTC
CASSFQDNAHNEQFF
>.|TRBD1|TRBJ2-5|TRBV11-2
TGTGCCAGCAGCTTTTTTGGACAGGCTTCCCAAGAGACCCAGTACTTC
CASSFFGQASQETQYF
>.|TRBD1|TRBJ1-4|TRBV7-2
TGTGCCAGCAGCTCATATACCCGACAGGGAAGAGGGGAAAAACTGTTTTTT
CASSSYTRQGRGEKLFF
>once|.|TRBJ1-2|TRBV7-9
TGTGCCAGCAGCGTATCCTCTGGGGGGAAGAATGGCTACACCTTC
CASSVSSGGKNGYTF
>.|.|TRBJ1-1|TRBV3-1/TRBV3-2
TGTGCCAGCAGCCAAGGGGGGCTAGCTTTCTTT
CASSQGGLAFF
>.|.|TRBJ2-7|TRBV14
TGTGCCAGCAGCCCAGGTCGGAGGGGTAACTACGAGCAGTACTTC
CASSPGRRGNYEQYF
>.|TRBD1|TRBJ1-4|TRBV13
TGTGCCAGCAGCTTTCACCGGACAGGGGGAGGTGAAAAACTGTTTTTT
CASSFHRTGGGEKLFF
>few|TRBD1|TRBJ1-1|TRBV6-2/TRBV6-3
TGTGCCAGCAGTAGCCGCCCACAGGGGACCATGAACACTGAAGCTTTCTTT
CASSSRPQGTMNTEAFF
>once|.|TRBJ1-1|TRBV21-1
TGTGCCAGCACAAAGGGGTGTATGGGGGGATTAAACACTGAAGCTTTCTTT
CASTKGCMGGLNTEAFF
>.|TRBD1|TRBJ1-2|TRBV18
TGTGCCAGCTCACAACGACGGGACAGGCCCGACTATGGCTACACCTTC
CASSQRRDRPDYGYTF
>.|.|TRBJ2-6|TRBV7-8
TGTGCCAGCAGCAGAACGACCCCGGGGTCCGGGGCCAACGTCCTGACTTTC
CASSRTTPGSGANVLTF
>.|TRBD1|TRBJ1-1|TRBV18
TGTGCCAGCTCACGACAGGGGGGGAACACTGAAGCTTTCTTT
CASSRQGGNTEAFF
>.|.|TRBJ2-2|TRBV7-6
TGTGCCAGCAACCCAAAGGCAGGCCCCACCGGGGAGCTGTTTTTT
CASNPKAGPTGELFF
>.|TRBD2|TRBJ2-5|TRBV7-7
TGTGCTAGCAGCCCAGGGACTAGCGGCCAAGAGACCCAGTACTTC
CASSPGTSGQETQYF
>.|TRBD2|TRBJ2-5|TRBV7-2
TGTGCCAGCAGCTACCAGGGAGGGCAAGAGACCCAGTACTTC
CASSYQGGQETQYF
>.|.|TRBJ1-5|TRBV18
TGTGCCAGCTCACCTCAGGGTGGTCAGCCCCAGCATTTT
CASSPQGGQPQHF
>.|.|TRBJ2-2|TRBV5-4
TGTGCCAGCAGACTCACGACAGGCAACACCGGGGAGCTGTTTTTT
CASRLTTGNTGELFF
>.|.|TRBJ2-1|TRBV18
TGTGCCAGCTCACCTACCGGGACTCCCTACAATGAGCAGTTCTTC
CASSPTGTPYNEQFF
>.|.|TRBJ1-5|TRBV4-1
TGCGCCAGCAGCCCCCTGCCGGATCAGCCCCAGCATTTT
CASSPLPDQPQHF
>.|TRBD1|TRBJ1-2|TRBV11-1
TGTGCCAGCAGGGGACAGGCAGGGGGCTACACCTTC
CASRGQAGGYTF
>once|TRBD1|TRBJ2-1|TRBV5-5
TGTGCCAGCAGCTTGGTACAGGGGGCATCCAATGAGCAGTTCTTC
CASSLVQGASNEQFF
>.|.|TRBJ2-1|TRBV7-2
TGTGCCAGCAGCTTAGGCGCTAGTTTTCGCAATGAGCAGTTCTTC
CASSLGASFRNEQFF
>.|TRBD2|TRBJ2-3|TRBV29-1
TGCAGCGTTGAGGGACTAGCGGGTAGCACAGATACGCAGTATTTT
CSVEGLAGSTDTQYF
>.|TRBD2|TRBJ2-3|TRBV5-3
TGTGCCAGAAGCCCCGGATTGGGAGCGGGGGGTTCCACAGATACGCAGTATTTT
CARSPGLGAGGSTDTQYF
>few|.|TRBJ1-2|TRBV11-2
TGTGCCAGCAGCTTAGCCCAGGGAGGTCTATATGGCTACACCTTC
CASSLAQGGLYGYTF
>.|.|TRBJ2-2|TRBV5-1
TGCGCCAGCAGCTTGGGGCAGGGCGGCGGGGAGCTGTTTTTT
CASSLGQGGGELFF
>.|TRBD1|TRBJ1-3|TRBV23-1
TGCGCCAGCAGTCAATCCGGACAGGGGTTGTCCTCTGGAAACACCATATATTTT
CASSQSGQGLSSGNTIYF
>.|.|TRBJ1-5|TRBV19
TGTGCCAGTATCAGGGTTAGCAATCAGCCCCAGCATTTT
CASIRVSNQPQHF
>.|.|TRBJ1-1|TRBV9
TGTGCCAGCAGCAAGAGAGTGAACACTGAAGCTTTCTTT
CASSKRVNTEAFF
>once|.|TRBJ1-5|TRBV6-5
TGTGCCAGCAGACTCAATAGCAATCAGCCCCAGCATTTT
CASRLNSNQPQHF
>.|.|TRBJ1-2|TRBV4-3
TGCGCCAGCAAGCCTGGGGAGGGTCCTAACTATGGCTACACCTTC
CASKPGEGPNYGYTF
>.|.|TRBJ2-7|TRBV6-1
TGTGCCAGCAGTGACCGGGACACGTCCTACGAGCAGTACTTC
CASSDRDTSYEQYF
>.|TRBD1|TRBJ1-2|TRBV7-2
TGTGCCAGCAAGAGCCCGGGACAGGGAAACTATGGCTACACCTTC
CASKSPGQGNYGYTF
>.|TRBD1|TRBJ1-2|TRBV12-3/TRBV12-4
TGTGCCAGCAGCCCCGGGACAGCTTATGGCTACACCTTC
CASSPGTAYGYTF
>.|.|TRBJ1-6|TRBV19
TGTGCCAGTAGTCCCCCCGGGGGCTCCTATAATTCACCCCTCCACTTT
CASSPPGGSYNSPLHF
>.|TRBD1|TRBJ1-1|TRBV4-1
TGCGCCAGCAGCCTAGGCCCGGGGCAGGGGGGCACTGAAGCTTTCTTT
CASSLGPGQGGTEAFF
>once|TRBD1|TRBJ2-7|TRBV9
TGTGCCAGCAGCGTAGAGGACAGGGACTACGAGCAGTACTTC
CASSVEDRDYEQYF
>.|.|TRBJ2-1|TRBV6-2/TRBV6-3
TGTGCCAGCAGTTACTCGACGGGCGGGGTCGGCAATGAGCAGTTCTTC
CASSYSTGGVGNEQFF
>.|TRBD1|TRBJ1-4|TRBV9
TGTGCCAGCAGCCCCAGACAGGGAAGTCATGAAAAACTGTTTTTT
CASSPRQGSHEKLFF
>.|.|TRBJ1-2|TRBV9
TGTGCCAGCAGAAACAGGGAATCGTATGGCTACACCTTC
CASRNRESYGYTF
>.|.|TRBJ1-1|TRBV11-3
TGTGCCAGCAGCCTGATACAGGGCACTGAAGCTTTCTTT
CASSLIQGTEAFF
>.|.|TRBJ2-7|TRBV7-2
TGTGCCAGCAGCTCCTTGGGAAGCGGGTCCTACGAGCAGTACTTC
CASSSLGSGSYEQYF
>.|.|TRBJ2-1|TRBV14
TGTGCCAGCAGCCAACTGGGCTGGAACTACAATGAGCAGTTCTTC
CASSQLGWNYNEQFF
>.|TRBD1|TRBJ1-4|TRBV25-1
TGTGCCAGCAGTGAATGGGGGACAGGGGACGATGAAAAACTGTTTTTT
CASSEWGTGDDEKLFF
>.|.|TRBJ2-3|TRBV18
TGTGCCAGCTCACCACCCCCACCCGGTCCGCAGTATTTT
CASSPPPPGPQYF
>.|TRBD1|TRBJ2-4|TRBV10-3
TGTGCCATCAGTGAGTCGATGCAGGGGGCGGACATTCAGTACTTC
CAISESMQGADIQYF
>once|.|TRBJ1-3|TRBV18
TGTGCCAGCTCACCACCGGAGACTGCAAGCCGCTTATATTTT
CASSPPETASRLYF
>medium-sized|.|TRBJ2-2|TRBV11-1
TGTGCCAGCAGCTCCCGCAGGGGCGGGGAGCTGTTTTTT
CASSSRRGGELFF
>.|TRBD1|TRBJ2-5|TRBV4-3
TGCGCCAGCAGCCAAGATAAGGACAGGGGAGAGACCCAGTACTTC
CASSQDKDRGETQYF
>.|.|TRBJ2-5|TRBV2
TGTGCCAGCAGTGCTCTAGCGAGAGGGGAGACCCAGTACTTC
CASSALARGETQYF
>.|TRBD1|TRBJ2-7|TRBV5-1
TGCGCCAGCAGCCGCGCCCGGGACAGGGAGGAGCAGCAGTACTTC
CASSRARDREEQQYF